This TCR beta chain came from a study of beta chain features in type 1 diabetes. Study findings and constraints: Individuals with type 1 diabetes displayed fewer insertions and more deletions at VDJ junctions. The study notes PCR might favor shorter templates equally in patients and controls.

This clone has just a few counts. Its antigen is not known. Of the isolated RNA, all was reverse transcribed, and so the sequenced material was expressed TCRB transcripts. The protocol was immunoSEQ multiplex PCR, while the TCRdb copy is restricted to in-frame clones and leaves out a portion. The sample lists about half a million clones, 10% to 12% occurring once. This sequence originates from a young woman in good health. Sequenced input: naive CD4+ T cells from blood.

The CDR3 sequence is CASSYREYNEQFF. CDR3 in DNA: TGTGCCAGCAGTTACCGCGAATACAATGAGCAGTTCTTC. The chain carries TRBV6-5 and TRBJ2-1, with no clear D. The CDR3 loop spans 13 amino acids. Between the trimmed V and J ends, which lost 2 bases and 4 bases, there was a span of 6 bases. CDR1 is MNHEY, CDR2 SVGAGI, per germline.